Following are 15 T cell receptor beta chains from one sample sequenced in a study of T-cell memory formation after mild COVID-19. TCRdb fed the 5' RACE reads into MiXCR, producing one record per CDR3 protein. The data hold 280,000 or so distinct CDR3 sequences, with 15% to 20% observed a single time. The sequencing sample was made of PBMCs or a T cell subset sorted from them (not recorded which). The receptors were gathered from a man in his late teens or twenties who had mild COVID-19 (a few samples of this study predate the infection). Cell type and time point are not known.

This chain joins TRBV4-2 and TRBJ1-1; D is uncertain. There are 14 residues in the CDR3. Germline lookup yields CDR1 LGHNA and CDR2 YNFKEQ. With 2 bases removed from V and 0 bases from J, the gap between germline ends came to 7 bases. The DNA for the CDR3 is TGTGCCAGCAGCCAAATATCAATGAACACTGAAGCTTTCTTT. Translating gives CASSQISMNTEAFF.

The chain carries TRBV6-1 and TRBJ1-1, with 7 bases identical to TRBD1. The CDR3 is made up of 14 amino acids. Trimming at V came to 4 bases and at J to 6 bases, leaving 8 bases not matched to a gene. CDR1 is MNHNS, CDR2 SASEGT, per germline. The CDR3 nucleotides are TGTGCCAGCAGTGGATGGGACAGAGAGGCTGAAGCTTTCTTT. Its protein is CASSGWDREAEAFF.

The V and J genes are TRBV12-3 or TRBV12-4 and TRBJ1-5; D may be TRBD1 (5 bases). This CDR3 contains 15 residues. Trimming left V 7 bases short and J 4 bases short, with 17 bases between. CDR3 in amino acids: CASKVRDVGNQPQHF. In DNA, the CDR3 is TGTGCCAGCAAAGTCCGGGACGTCGGGAATCAGCCCCAGCATTTT.

J is TRBJ2-7 and V is TRBV4-1, with a possible D match to TRBD1 (7 bases). CDR3 size: 16 residues. Trimming removed 3 bases at V and 3 bases at J, with 18 bases between. Germline V gene data show CDR1 as MGHRA and CDR2 as YSYEKL. This CDR3 is CASSQEGAGIVYEQYV. CDR3 bases: TGCGCCAGCAGCCAGGAGGGGGCAGGGATCGTCTACGAGCAGTACGTC.

The J gene is TRBJ2-1, the V gene TRBV2, with 7 bases lining up with TRBD2. The ends lost 6 bases at V and 8 bases at J; junction bases unmatched: 7. The CDR3 spans 13 residues. CDR1 and CDR2 (germline): SNHLY, FYNNEI. In DNA, the CDR3 is TGTGCCAGCAGGCTCGGGGGGAAGGATGAGCAGTTCTTC. As protein: CASRLGGKDEQFF.

This clonotype was seen more than once but under ten times. The genes are TRBV7-9 and TRBJ2-7; D may be TRBD1 or TRBD2 (5 bases each). Germline CDR1 is SEHNR and CDR2 is FQNEAQ (reference sequence). The CDR3 covers 13 residues. Between the trimmed V and J ends, which lost 6 bases and 4 bases, there was a span of 13 bases. The CDR3 DNA is TGTGCCAGCAGACTAGACAGTGAGTACGAGCAGTACGTC. It is translated as CASRLDSEYEQYV.

This clonotype was seen only a few times. Here the CDR3 reads CSASMAGVDTQYF. The CDR3 DNA follows: TGCAGTGCTAGTATGGCGGGGGTGGATACGCAGTATTTT. The gene calls are TRBV20-1 and TRBJ2-3, with 7 bases identical to TRBD2. Germline CDR1 is DFQATT and CDR2 is SNEGSKA (reference sequence). Trimming cost V 3 bases and J 6 bases; bases outside gene matches: 6. CDR3 length: 13 residues.

The rearrangement joins TRBV12-3 or TRBV12-4 to TRBJ1-1, with D possibly TRBD1 on 6 matching bases. The CDR3 spans 14 residues. V was clipped by 3 bases and J by 5 bases, with 13 bases between them. The chain's CDR3 is CASSLAGGRTEAFF. Written as DNA, the CDR3 is TGTGCCAGCAGTTTGGCGGGGGGCCGTACTGAAGCTTTCTTT.

The V and J genes are TRBV28 and TRBJ2-1, with 8 nucleotides matching TRBD2. V was clipped by 8 bases and J by 6 bases; unmatched bases: 9. The CDR3 consists of 14 residues. Germline CDR1 reads MDHEN; CDR2 reads SYDVKM. The CDR3 DNA reads as TGTGCCAGCCGCCTTCCGGGAGGGGTCAATGAGCAGTTCTTC. Translation: CASRLPGGVNEQFF. The full variable domain, its missing parts supplied by reference TRBV28 and TRBJ2-1, is DVKVTQSSRYLVKRTGEKVFLECVQDMDHENMFWYRQDPGLGLRLIYFSYDVKMKEKGDIPEGYSVSREKKERFSLILESASTNQTSMYLCASRLPGGVNEQFFGPGTRLTVL.

This chain connects TRBV7-9 to TRBJ1-2, with TRBD1 as a possible D gene (6 bases). The CDR3 totals 14 residues. CDR1 SEHNR and CDR2 FQNEAQ come from the germline V gene (reference sequence). Trimming pared 2 bases from V and 7 bases from J, leaving 14 bases between. In DNA, the CDR3 is TGTGCCAGCAGCTTAACGACAGGCGATGGTGGCTACACCTTC. Translating it yields CASSLTTGDGGYTF.

This clonotype was picked up a small number of times. This chain connects TRBV28 to TRBJ2-2, with no clear D. V lost 3 bases and J lost 4, with 6 bases in between. The germline CDR1 and CDR2 sequences are MDHEN and SYDVKM. This CDR3 spans 13 amino acids. The CDR3 protein is CASSFWSTGELFF. The CDR3 region has the DNA TGTGCCAGCAGTTTCTGGAGCACCGGGGAGCTGTTTTTT.

This clonotype was counted only a few times. The genes are TRBV3-1 and TRBJ1-1; perhaps TRBD1 as D (5 bases). The germline CDR1 and CDR2 sequences are LGHDT and YNNKEL (reference sequence). V dropped 0 bases and J dropped 3 bases, with 11 bases sitting between them. The CDR3 contains 15 residues. CDR3 residues: CASSQDAGLHTEAFF. The CDR3 DNA is TGTGCCAGCAGCCAAGACGCGGGACTCCACACTGAAGCTTTCTTT.

CDR3 DNA sequence: TGCGCCAGCAGCCAAGAGTGGACAGGGACCTTCACAGATACGCAGTATTTT. Translating it yields CASSQEWTGTFTDTQYF. The V gene is TRBV4-1, the J gene TRBJ2-3; 8 bases line up with TRBD1. Germline V gene data show CDR1 as MGHRA and CDR2 as YSYEKL. The CDR3 sequence is 17 residues long. V was clipped by 0 bases and J by 2 bases; unmatched bases: 7.

In nucleotides, the CDR3 is TGTGCCAGCAGCTTAGAAGGCAGGGGTAACACCGGGGAGCTGTTTTTT. This codes for CASSLEGRGNTGELFF. V is TRBV7-7 and J is TRBJ2-2; D possibly corresponds to TRBD1 (6 bases). Per the germline V gene, CDR1 is SSHAT and CDR2 is FNYEAQ (reference sequence). This CDR3 contains 16 residues. The germline V and J ends were trimmed by 1 base and 2 bases, with 11 bases remaining between them.

The chain combines TRBV7-3 with TRBJ2-3, with D unclear. The CDR3 totals 14 residues. The V end was cut by 0 bases, the J end by 6 bases, with 10 bases between. Germline CDR1 SGHTA, CDR2 FQGTGA. This chain's CDR3 is CASSLTRFGDTQYF. The DNA of the CDR3 is TGTGCCAGCAGCTTAACCCGGTTCGGGGATACGCAGTATTTT.